The 4 T cell receptor beta chains below all came from one sample that was sequenced in a study of T cell repertoires in cytomegalovirus infection. For these TCRs, the target antigens are not known. TCRdb fed the reads into MiXCR, producing one record per CDR3 protein. The sample consists of approximately 910,000 distinct CDR3 sequences, about a third of them appearing once. The input for sequencing was cultured CD8+ T cells from PBMCs, taken from culture after CMV antigen stimulation. All receptors derive from a human donor in good health (CMV status not recorded). Some clones in this sample may be carry-over from other donors' samples.

The table lists this clonotype with a few counts. The V call is TRBV7-6, the J call TRBJ2-1; 14 nucleotides match TRBD2. Trimming removed 7 bases from V and 8 bases from J; junction bases left unmatched: 7. This CDR3 contains 15 residues. Germline assignment: CDR1 SGHVS and CDR2 FNYEAQ. This chain's CDR3 is CASTQTSGGADEQFF. In nucleotides, the CDR3 is TGTGCCAGCACCCAGACTAGCGGGGGGGCCGATGAGCAGTTCTTC.

This clonotype was observed a handful of times. This chain uses TRBV6-2 or TRBV6-3 with TRBJ1-2; D remains unclear. Per the germline V gene, CDR1 is MNHEY and CDR2 is SVGEGT. V was pared by 8 bases and J by 1 base, with 14 bases between. This CDR3 region has 14 residues. DNA of the CDR3: TGTGCCAGCTTTTCCCCGCAAAATAACTATGGCTACACCTTC. It is translated as CASFSPQNNYGYTF.

Only a few counts were recorded for this clonotype. The CDR3 nucleotides read TGTGCCAGCAGCTTGGGACCGGCGGGGGAAGAGACCCAGTACTTC. Encoded protein: CASSLGPAGEETQYF. The V call is TRBV5-4, the J call TRBJ2-5; the match to TRBD2 covers 7 bases. V dropped 0 bases and J dropped 3; count of bases not matched to a gene: 5. Germline V CDR1 and CDR2: SGHNT, YYREEE (reference sequence). The CDR3 runs 15 residues.

V is TRBV27 and J is TRBJ2-1; the match to TRBD2 covers 15 bases. The CDR3 covers 16 residues. V shed 10 bases, J shed 8 bases, and the junction held 12 bases outside the gene matches. CDR1 and CDR2 from the germline V gene are MNHEY and SMNVEV (reference sequence). CDR3 sequence reads: CANIPWTSGGGDEQFF. The DNA for the CDR3 is TGTGCCAACATCCCCTGGACTAGCGGGGGGGGCGATGAGCAGTTCTTC.